The 3 T cell receptor beta chains listed next were all sequenced from one sample in a study of blood T cell repertoires in COVID-19. Here immunoSEQ multiplex PCR was the method, and the copy in TCRdb shows in-frame clones only, minus some. The sample lists over 14,000 clones, about 87% occurring once. Material for sequencing was peripheral blood. These receptor sequences come from a human donor in a cohort sampled during active COVID-19.

This clone was counted once. V and J are TRBV6-2 or TRBV6-3 and TRBJ2-7; D not certain. The CDR3 covers 13 residues. Germline CDR1 MNHEY, CDR2 SVGEGT. V was shortened by 2 bases and J by 4 bases, with 9 bases between the two germline ends. The CDR3: CASSYGTRYEQYF. CDR3 nucleotides: TGTGCCAGCAGTTACGGCACACGATACGAGCAGTACTTC.

This chain links TRBV7-3 with TRBJ2-3; D unclear. The CDR3 covers 14 residues. Per germline, CDR1 SGHTA and CDR2 FQGTGA. V was cut by 5 bases and J by 1 base, with 10 bases left in between. The CDR3 loop is CASSGRAGTDTQYF. CDR3 DNA: TGTGCCAGCAGCGGCCGTGCTGGCACAGATACGCAGTATTTT.

V gene TRBV3-1 (or the pseudogene TRBV3-2) combines with J gene TRBJ2-3; 9 positions agree with TRBD2. The germline CDR1 and CDR2 sequences are LGHDT and YNNKEL (reference sequence). The CDR3 is 16 amino acids. The junction had 5 bases not matched to a gene; V was cut back by 0 bases and J by 4 bases. The CDR3 DNA reads as TGTGCCAGCAGCCAAGATCGGCGGGAGGGCTCAGATACGCAGTATTTT. Translating gives CASSQDRREGSDTQYF.